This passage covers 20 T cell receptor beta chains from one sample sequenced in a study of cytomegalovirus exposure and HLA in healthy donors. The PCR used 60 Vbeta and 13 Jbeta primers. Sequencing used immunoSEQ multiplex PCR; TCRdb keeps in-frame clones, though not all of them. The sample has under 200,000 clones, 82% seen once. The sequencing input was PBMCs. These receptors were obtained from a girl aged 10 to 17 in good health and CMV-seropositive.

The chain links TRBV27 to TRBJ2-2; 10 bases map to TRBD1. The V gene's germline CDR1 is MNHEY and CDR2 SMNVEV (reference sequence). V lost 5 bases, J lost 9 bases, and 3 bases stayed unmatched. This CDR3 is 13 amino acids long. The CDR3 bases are TGTGCCAGCAGTGGGGACAGGGGCAGGGAGCTGTTTTTT. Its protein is CASSGDRGRELFF.

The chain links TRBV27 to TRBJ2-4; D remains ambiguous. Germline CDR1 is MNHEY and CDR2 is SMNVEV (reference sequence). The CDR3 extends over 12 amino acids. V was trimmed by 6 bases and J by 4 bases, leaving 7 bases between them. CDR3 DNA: TGTGCCAGCAGCGACTTTAAAAACATTCAGTACTTC. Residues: CASSDFKNIQYF.

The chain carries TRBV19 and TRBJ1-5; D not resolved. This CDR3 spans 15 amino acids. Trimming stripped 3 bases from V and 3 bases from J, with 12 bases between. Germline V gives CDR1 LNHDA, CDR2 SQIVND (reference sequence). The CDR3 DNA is TGTGCCAGTAGTATCCAGTTCAGAAACAATCAGCCCCAGCATTTT. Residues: CASSIQFRNNQPQHF.

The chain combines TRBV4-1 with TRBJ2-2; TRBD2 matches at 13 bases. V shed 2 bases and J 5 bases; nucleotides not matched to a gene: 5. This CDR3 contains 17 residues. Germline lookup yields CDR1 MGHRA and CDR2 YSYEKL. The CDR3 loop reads CASSQRPGLAGTGELFF. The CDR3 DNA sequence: TGCGCCAGCAGCCAACGCCCGGGACTAGCGGGGACCGGGGAGCTGTTTTTT.

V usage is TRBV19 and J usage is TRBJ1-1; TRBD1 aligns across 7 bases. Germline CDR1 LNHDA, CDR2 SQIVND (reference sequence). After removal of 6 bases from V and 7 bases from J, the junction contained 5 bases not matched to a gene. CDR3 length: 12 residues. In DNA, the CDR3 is TGTGCCAGTAGACCGACAGGGAGTGAAGCTTTCTTT. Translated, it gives CASRPTGSEAFF.

The CDR3 DNA follows: TGTGCCAGCAGTACGGTCCTCGGGGAGCTGTTTTTT. Translating gives CASSTVLGELFF. The gene calls are TRBV28 and TRBJ2-2, with no clear D. The germline gives CDR1 MDHEN, CDR2 SYDVKM. This CDR3 has 12 residues. Deletions cut 5 bases from V and 7 bases from J, with 8 bases between.

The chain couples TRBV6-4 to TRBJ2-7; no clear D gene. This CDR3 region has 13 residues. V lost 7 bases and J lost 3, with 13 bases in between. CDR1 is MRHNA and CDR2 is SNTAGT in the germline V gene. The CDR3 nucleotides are TGTGCCAGCAAATTTGGGCACCACTACGAGCAGTACTTC. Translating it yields CASKFGHHYEQYF.

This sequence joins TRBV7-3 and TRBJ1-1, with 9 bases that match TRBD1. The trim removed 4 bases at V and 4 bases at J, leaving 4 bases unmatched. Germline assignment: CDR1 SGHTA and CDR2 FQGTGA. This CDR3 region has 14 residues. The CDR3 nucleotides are TGTGCCAGCAGCTCCGGGACAGGGACCACTGAAGCTTTCTTT. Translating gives CASSSGTGTTEAFF.

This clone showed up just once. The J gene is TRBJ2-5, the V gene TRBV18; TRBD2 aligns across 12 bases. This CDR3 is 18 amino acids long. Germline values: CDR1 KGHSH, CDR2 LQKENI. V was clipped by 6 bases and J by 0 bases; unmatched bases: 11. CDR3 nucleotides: TGTGCCAGCTCCCTTACTCGACTAGCGGGGGACAACCAAGAGACCCAGTACTTC. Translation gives CASSLTRLAGDNQETQYF.

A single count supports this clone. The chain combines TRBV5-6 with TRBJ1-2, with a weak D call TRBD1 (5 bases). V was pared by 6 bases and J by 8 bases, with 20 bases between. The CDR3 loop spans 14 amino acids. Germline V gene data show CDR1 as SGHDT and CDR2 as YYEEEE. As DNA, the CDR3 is TGTGCCAGCACACCCTGGGGAGGGGAGGAAGGCTACACCTTC. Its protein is CASTPWGGEEGYTF. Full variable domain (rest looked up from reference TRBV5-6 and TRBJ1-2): DAGVTQSPTHLIKTRGQQVTLRCSPKSGHDTVSWYQQALGQGPQFIFQYYEEEERQRGNFPDRFSGHQFPNYSSELNVNALLLGDSALYLCASTPWGGEEGYTFGSGTRLTVV.

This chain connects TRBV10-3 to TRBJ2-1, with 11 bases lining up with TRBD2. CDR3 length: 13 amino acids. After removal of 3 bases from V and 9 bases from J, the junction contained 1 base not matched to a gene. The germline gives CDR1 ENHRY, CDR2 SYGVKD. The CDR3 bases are TGTGCCATCAGTGATAGCGGGAGGGTTGAGCAGTTCTTC. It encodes CAISDSGRVEQFF.

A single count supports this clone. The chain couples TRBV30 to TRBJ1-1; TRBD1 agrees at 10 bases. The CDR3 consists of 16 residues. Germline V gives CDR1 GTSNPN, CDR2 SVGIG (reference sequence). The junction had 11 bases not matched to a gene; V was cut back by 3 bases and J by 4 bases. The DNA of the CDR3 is TGTGCCTGGAGGTACGGGTGGGACAGGGGCGTCACTGAAGCTTTCTTT. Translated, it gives CAWRYGWDRGVTEAFF.

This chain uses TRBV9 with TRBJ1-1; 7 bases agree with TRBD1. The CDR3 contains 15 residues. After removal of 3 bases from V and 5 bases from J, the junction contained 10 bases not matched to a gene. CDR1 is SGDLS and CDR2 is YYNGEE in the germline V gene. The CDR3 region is CASSEGWQGGTEAFF. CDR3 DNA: TGTGCCAGCAGCGAAGGGTGGCAGGGGGGAACTGAAGCTTTCTTT.

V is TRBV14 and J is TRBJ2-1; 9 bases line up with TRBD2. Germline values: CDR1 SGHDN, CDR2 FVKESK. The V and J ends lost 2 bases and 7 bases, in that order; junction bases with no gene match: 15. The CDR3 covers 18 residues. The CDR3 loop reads CASSQRGGASNYWNEQFF. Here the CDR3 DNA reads TGTGCCAGCAGCCAACGCGGGGGGGCCTCCAACTACTGGAATGAGCAGTTCTTC.

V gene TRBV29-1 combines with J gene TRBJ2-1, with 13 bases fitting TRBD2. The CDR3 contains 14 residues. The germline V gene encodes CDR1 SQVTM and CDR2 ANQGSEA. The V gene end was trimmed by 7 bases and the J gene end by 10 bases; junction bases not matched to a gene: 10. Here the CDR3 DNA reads TGCAGCGCTGACGGACTAGCGGGGGCCTTAGAGCAGTTCTTC. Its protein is CSADGLAGALEQFF.

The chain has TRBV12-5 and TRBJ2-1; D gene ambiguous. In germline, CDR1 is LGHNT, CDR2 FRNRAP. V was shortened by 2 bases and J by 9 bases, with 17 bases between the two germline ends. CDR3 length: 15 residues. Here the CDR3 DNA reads TGTGCTAGTGGTTTGACTCGAGGCGGAACAATTGAGCAGTTCTTC. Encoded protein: CASGLTRGGTIEQFF.

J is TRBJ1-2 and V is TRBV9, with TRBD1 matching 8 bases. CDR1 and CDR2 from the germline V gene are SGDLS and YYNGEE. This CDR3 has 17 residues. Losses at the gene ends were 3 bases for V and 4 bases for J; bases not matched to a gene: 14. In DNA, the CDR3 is TGTGCCAGCAGCGAGGGGACAGGCTGGGAACGTACCTATGGCTACACCTTC. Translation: CASSEGTGWERTYGYTF. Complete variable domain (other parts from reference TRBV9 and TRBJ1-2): DSGVTQTPKHLITATGQRVTLRCSPRSGDLSVYWYQQSLDQGLQFLIQYYNGEERAKGNILERFSAQQFPDLHSELNLSSLELGDSALYFCASSEGTGWERTYGYTFGSGTRLTVV.

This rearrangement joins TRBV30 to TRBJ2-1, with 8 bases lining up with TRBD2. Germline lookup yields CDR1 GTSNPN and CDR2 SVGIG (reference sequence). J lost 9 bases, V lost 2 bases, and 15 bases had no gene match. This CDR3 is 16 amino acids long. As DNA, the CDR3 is TGTGCCTGGAGTTTCCTTCCCCCGGGACTAGGTCCTGAGCAGTTCTTC. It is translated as CAWSFLPPGLGPEQFF.

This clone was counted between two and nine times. The CDR3, as DNA: TGTGCCAGCAGCTTAGGGATAGCGGGAGTAGATACGCAGTATTTT. Translation gives CASSLGIAGVDTQYF. The J gene is TRBJ2-3, the V gene TRBV11-2, with 9 nucleotides matching TRBD2. After removal of 1 base from V and 5 bases from J, the junction contained 4 bases not matched to a gene. The CDR3 has 15 amino acids. In germline, CDR1 is SGHAT, CDR2 FQNNGV.

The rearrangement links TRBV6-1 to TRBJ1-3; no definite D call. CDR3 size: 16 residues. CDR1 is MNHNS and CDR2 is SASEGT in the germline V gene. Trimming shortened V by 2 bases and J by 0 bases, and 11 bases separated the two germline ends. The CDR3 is CASSENFGISGNTIYF. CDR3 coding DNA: TGTGCCAGCAGTGAAAATTTCGGGATCTCTGGAAACACCATATATTTT.